This T cell receptor beta chain came from a study of blood T cell repertoires in COVID-19. Study information: COVID-19 samples, acute and convalescent, were from the United States, Italy and Spain. From T cells, B-cell-depleted T cells, or PBMCs came the material, which was cDNA or gDNA.

Per the study methods: Quantification of nucleated cells was approximated via reference gene primer amplification. Method: immunoSEQ multiplex PCR; TCRdb's copy keeps in-frame clones and lacks some. The V and J calls and the clone size are those of that table, but D and trimming were determined from the DNA. The sample contains just over 650,000 clones, approximately 90% of which appear only once. The germline V gene encodes CDR1 SGHDN and CDR2 FVKESK. The CDR3 consists of 13 residues. V lost 4 bases to trimming and J lost 2 bases, with 9 bases between them. This TCR was recovered from a woman aged 18-35 years with acute or convalescent COVID-19. The V gene is TRBV14, the J gene TRBJ2-7; D is possibly TRBD1 (6 bases). Sample: peripheral blood. As DNA, the CDR3 is TGTGCCAGCAGCCGGGACACACCCTACGAGCAGTACTTC. Its translation is CASSRDTPYEQYF.